The 26 T cell receptor beta chains below all came from one sample that was sequenced in a study of T-cell memory formation after mild COVID-19. One entry per CDR3 protein results from TCRdb running MiXCR on the 5' RACE reads. The table records almost 550,000 distinct CDR3 sequences, roughly 22% of them present only once. The sequencing sample was made of PBMCs or a T cell subset sorted from them (not recorded which). The receptors were sampled from an adult woman who had mild COVID-19 (a few samples of this study predate the infection). Cell type and time point are not known.

The chain links TRBV12-3 or TRBV12-4 to TRBJ2-1; D remains ambiguous. V was clipped by 7 bases and J by 6 bases, with 16 bases between them. The CDR3 has 14 amino acids. CDR3: CASTAAAQVNEQFF. DNA of the CDR3: TGTGCCAGCACGGCGGCAGCCCAAGTCAATGAGCAGTTCTTC.

The chain carries TRBV29-1 and TRBJ2-2; 8 positions match TRBD1. Germline lookup yields CDR1 SQVTM and CDR2 ANQGSEA. The junction had 7 bases not matched to a gene; V was cut back by 6 bases and J by 1 base. CDR3 length: 15 residues. CDR3 in amino acids: CSVQKGTGNTGELFF. The CDR3 bases are TGCAGCGTCCAAAAAGGGACAGGGAACACCGGGGAGCTGTTTTTT.

The genes are TRBV27 and TRBJ2-3, with D tentatively TRBD2 (5 bases). The ends were cut back, 3 bases at V and 5 bases at J, with 15 bases in the middle. The CDR3 has 15 amino acids. Germline V lookup: CDR1 MNHEY, CDR2 SMNVEV (reference sequence). In DNA, the CDR3 is TGTGCCAGCAGTTTCGTCGTTTCGAGGGAAGATACGCAGTATTTT. It translates to CASSFVVSREDTQYF.

V gene TRBV4-1 combines with J gene TRBJ1-3; a weak D match, TRBD1 (6 bases). The CDR3 runs 17 residues. Per the germline V gene, CDR1 is MGHRA and CDR2 is YSYEKL. The germline V and J ends were trimmed by 0 bases and 0 bases, with 12 bases remaining between them. CDR3 bases: TGCGCCAGCAGCCAAGACGAGACAGGCAGCTCTGGAAACACCATATATTTT. The encoded protein is CASSQDETGSSGNTIYF.

The V call is TRBV7-3, the J call TRBJ2-6; possible D gene TRBD1, 5 bases. CDR1 and CDR2 from the germline V gene are SGHTA and FQGTGA. Trimming took 4 bases from V and 2 from J, leaving 12 bases between them. CDR3 size: 16 residues. CDR3 amino acids: CASSSSQGPGANVLTF. The CDR3 DNA reads TGTGCCAGCAGCTCTTCCCAGGGCCCTGGGGCCAACGTCCTGACTTTC. The variable domain in full, with the rest retrieved from reference TRBV7-3 and TRBJ2-6, is GAGVSQTPSNKVTEKGKYVELRCDPISGHTALYWYRQSLGQGPEFLIYFQGTGAADDSGLPNDRFFAVRPEGSVSTLKIQRTERGDSAVYLCASSSSQGPGANVLTFGAGSRLTVL.

A few counts support this clonotype. The chain joins TRBV7-6 to TRBJ2-2; D gene uncertain. V gave up 5 bases and J gave up 7 bases, with 14 bases separating them. The length of the CDR3 is 14 residues. The germline V gene encodes CDR1 SGHVS and CDR2 FNYEAQ. CDR3 protein: CASSLVFVGGELFF. DNA of the CDR3: TGTGCCAGCAGCCTGGTATTTGTCGGCGGGGAGCTGTTTTTT. Looking up the rest from reference TRBV7-6 and TRBJ2-2 gives the full variable domain: GAGVSQSPRYKVTKRGQDVALRCDPISGHVSLYWYRQALGQGPEFLTYFNYEAQQDKSGLPNDRFSAERPEGSISTLTIQRTEQRDSAMYRCASSLVFVGGELFFGEGSRLTVL.

This clonotype has only a few counts. The J gene is TRBJ2-3, the V gene TRBV5-1; a possible D gene is TRBD1 (5 bases). The V and J ends lost 0 bases and 2 bases respectively, with 13 bases between them. This CDR3 is built from 16 residues. Germline V lookup: CDR1 SGHRS, CDR2 YFSETQ. In DNA, the CDR3 is TGCGCCAGCAGCTTGGCTAAAGGGGCGAACACAGATACGCAGTATTTT. Translation: CASSLAKGANTDTQYF.

This clonotype occurred a few times. The CDR3 nucleotides are TGTGCCAGCAGCTTGGAGGCGCGGGGGGGCCGGGAGACCCAGTACTTC. Its protein is CASSLEARGGRETQYF. The chain is built from TRBV5-4 and TRBJ2-5, with 9 bases aligning to TRBD2. This CDR3 spans 16 amino acids. V gave up 0 bases and J gave up 5 bases; unmatched junction bases: 8. Germline V gene lookup returns CDR1 SGHNT and CDR2 YYREEE (reference sequence).

The V and J genes are TRBV19 and TRBJ1-1, with D uncertain. The germline gives CDR1 LNHDA, CDR2 SQIVND (reference sequence). The CDR3 loop spans 16 amino acids. V was cut by 4 bases and J by 0 bases, with 15 bases left in between. CDR3 DNA sequence: TGTGCCAGTAGTAACCCTCCCGGGTACCTGAACACTGAAGCTTTCTTT. This translates into CASSNPPGYLNTEAFF.

This clonotype was observed a few times. J is TRBJ2-3 and V is TRBV5-1; 10 bases match TRBD2. The CDR3 totals 14 residues. In germline, CDR1 is SGHRS, CDR2 YFSETQ. Trimming cost V 2 bases and J 6 bases; bases outside gene matches: 3. The CDR3 here is CASSFSLAGDTQYF. CDR3 DNA sequence: TGCGCCAGCAGCTTCTCACTAGCGGGGGATACGCAGTATTTT. The whole variable domain, remainder taken from reference TRBV5-1 and TRBJ2-3, is KAGVTQTPRYLIKTRGQQVTLSCSPISGHRSVSWYQQTPGQGLQFLFEYFSETQRNKGNFPGRFSGRQFSNSRSEMNVSTLELGDSALYLCASSFSLAGDTQYFGPGTRLTVL.

V usage is TRBV19 and J usage is TRBJ2-5, with 16 bases fitting TRBD2. The V gene end was trimmed by 6 bases and the J gene end by 5 bases; junction bases not matched to a gene: 15. The CDR3 consists of 19 residues. CDR1 and CDR2 from the germline V gene are LNHDA and SQIVND (reference sequence). CDR3 DNA sequence: TGTGCCAGTAGCTATGTATATAAGGGACTAGCGGGAGGGCCGGAGACCCAGTACTTC. It specifies CASSYVYKGLAGGPETQYF.

The chain recombines TRBV24-1 with TRBJ2-7, with 7 bases identical to TRBD2. The CDR3 covers 15 residues. CDR1 and CDR2 from the germline V gene are KGHDR and SFDVKD. V lost 5 bases, J lost 2 bases, and 8 bases stayed unmatched. The CDR3 nucleotides read TGTGCCACCAGTGTCTGGGAGGGTAAGGCCTACGAGCAGTACTTC. It translates to CATSVWEGKAYEQYF.

This clonotype came up a few times. This sequence joins TRBV24-1 and TRBJ2-3, with 7 bases aligning to TRBD2. The CDR3 has 15 amino acids. Germline CDR1 reads KGHDR; CDR2 reads SFDVKD. V shed 8 bases and J 2 bases; nucleotides not matched to a gene: 9. CDR3 protein: CATTAGRDFTDTQYF. CDR3 nucleotide sequence: TGTGCCACCACAGCGGGACGCGACTTCACAGATACGCAGTATTTT.

The rearrangement joins TRBV27 to TRBJ2-5, with 8 bases identical to TRBD2. CDR1 MNHEY and CDR2 SMNVEV come from the germline V gene (reference sequence). This CDR3 has 14 residues. After removal of 5 bases from V and 2 bases from J, the junction contained 4 bases not matched to a gene. In nucleotides, the CDR3 is TGTGCCAGCAGTCCACTAGCGGAGCAAGAGACCCAGTACTTC. Amino acids: CASSPLAEQETQYF.

The CDR3 reads CSVVGQGIPDTQYF. The CDR3 bases are TGCAGCGTTGTGGGACAGGGTATACCAGATACGCAGTATTTT. The chain recombines TRBV29-1 with TRBJ2-3; TRBD1 matches 9 bases. Germline V CDR1 and CDR2: SQVTM, ANQGSEA. CDR3 size: 14 residues. The V segment lost 4 bases and the J segment 4 bases; nucleotides outside the gene matches: 6.

This clonotype was counted ten times or more. The V call is TRBV7-8, the J call TRBJ2-5, with D perhaps TRBD2 (5 bases). V gave up 5 bases and J gave up 1 base, with 11 bases separating them. The CDR3 totals 14 residues. The germline V gene has CDR1 SGHVS and CDR2 FQNEAQ. The CDR3 reads CASSALGFQETQYF. The CDR3 nucleotides read TGTGCCAGCAGCGCACTAGGGTTCCAAGAGACCCAGTACTTC.

The chain employs TRBV7-6 and TRBJ2-7; no clear D. CDR1 is SGHVS and CDR2 is FNYEAQ in the germline V gene. The germline V and J ends were trimmed by 1 base and 2 bases, with 9 bases remaining between them. The CDR3 runs to 14 residues. The CDR3 here is CASSLVRAPYEQYF. In DNA, the CDR3 is TGTGCCAGCAGCTTAGTACGAGCTCCCTACGAGCAGTACTTC.

This clonotype was seen more than once but under ten times. The CDR3 protein is CASSFSGVETQYF. The CDR3 DNA reads as TGTGCCAGCAGTTTTAGTGGGGTAGAGACCCAGTACTTC. The chain has TRBV12-3 or TRBV12-4 and TRBJ2-5; D remains ambiguous. This CDR3 comprises 13 residues. Trimming shortened V by 3 bases and J by 4 bases, and 9 bases separated the two germline ends.

There are many counts of this clonotype. The gene calls are TRBV5-5 and TRBJ2-7; 8 bases line up with TRBD2. The length of the CDR3 is 14 residues. Germline CDR1 SGHKS, CDR2 YYEKEE (reference sequence). V was clipped by 1 base and J by 5 bases; unmatched bases: 5. The DNA for the CDR3 is TGTGCCAGCAGCTTGACTAGCGGCCGGAACGAGCAGTACTTC. Translated, it gives CASSLTSGRNEQYF.

This clonotype was counted between two and nine times. The V and J genes are TRBV20-1 and TRBJ2-7, with 8 positions matching TRBD2. Germline trimming cut 1 base from V and 0 bases from J; bases unmatched to any gene: 5. Per germline, CDR1 DFQATT and CDR2 SNEGSKA (reference sequence). The CDR3 runs 15 residues. CDR3 nucleotide sequence: TGCAGTGCTAGAGGGGGCGGGAGGCTCTCCTACGAGCAGTACTTC. Residues: CSARGGGRLSYEQYF.

This chain connects TRBV7-9 to TRBJ2-7; D gene unclear. V shed 2 bases and J shed 1 base, with 6 bases lying between them. From germline, CDR1 is SEHNR and CDR2 FQNEAQ (reference sequence). The CDR3 extends over 13 amino acids. The CDR3 nucleotides are TGTGCCAGCAGCTTATACTTTTCCTACGAGCAGTACTTC. Its protein is CASSLYFSYEQYF.

The chain combines TRBV24-1 with TRBJ2-2; TRBD1 agrees at 7 bases. V lost 0 bases, J lost 6 bases, and 9 bases stayed unmatched. This CDR3 spans 17 amino acids. Germline-derived CDR1 and CDR2 are KGHDR and SFDVKD. The CDR3 spells CATSDLNRGVISGELFF. The CDR3 DNA is TGTGCCACCAGTGATTTGAACAGGGGCGTGATTTCCGGGGAGCTGTTTTTT.

This clonotype was seen a few times. The chain joins TRBV5-5 to TRBJ1-6; D is ambiguous. The V gene's germline CDR1 is SGHKS and CDR2 YYEKEE (reference sequence). The CDR3 is 12 amino acids. The ends were cut back, 1 base at V and 10 bases at J, with 6 bases in the middle. CDR3: CASSLTESPLHF. DNA of the CDR3: TGTGCCAGCAGCTTGACGGAATCACCCCTCCACTTT.

V is TRBV18 and J is TRBJ1-4, with 7 nucleotides matching TRBD1. The CDR3 length is 14 residues. Per the germline V gene, CDR1 is KGHSH and CDR2 is LQKENI. J lost 13 bases, V lost 2 bases, and 10 bases had no gene match. The CDR3 DNA reads as TGTGCCAGCTCACCAGGGACAGCGGCATTCGGACTGTTTTTT. Amino acids: CASSPGTAAFGLFF.

The CDR3 DNA sequence: TGTGCCAGCAGCAGGAATTACGGGCCTAGCACAGATACGCAGTATTTT. It specifies CASSRNYGPSTDTQYF. This chain connects TRBV7-3 to TRBJ2-3; no clear D gene. Germline assignment: CDR1 SGHTA and CDR2 FQGTGA. The length of the CDR3 is 16 residues. Trimming stripped 5 bases from V and 0 bases from J, with 15 bases between.

This chain joins TRBV6-2 or TRBV6-3 and TRBJ2-3; 8 bases line up with TRBD1. CDR1 and CDR2 (germline): MNHEY, SVGEGT. The trim removed 5 bases at V and 0 bases at J, leaving 16 bases unmatched. This CDR3 comprises 19 residues. The chain's CDR3 is CASSPRYPGQASSTDTQYF. CDR3 coding DNA: TGTGCCAGCAGTCCGCGCTATCCGGGACAGGCGTCTAGCACAGATACGCAGTATTTT.